This TCR beta chain was captured by sequencing in a study of identical twins (dated by TCRdb to the mid-2010s). Turning to the overall study: To test whether fetal clonotypes persist, this study deep-sequenced TCR alpha and beta repertoires from monozygotic twins, from unrelated adults of various ages, and from cord blood. To rule out contamination, the twin experiments were replicated at different times with different library preparation protocols.

The germline V gene yields SGHRS for CDR1 and YFSETQ for CDR2. V trim: 4 bases; J trim: 4 bases; unmatched bases: 11. The CDR3 sequence holds 16 residues, the cysteine and phenylalanine included. Solely the CDR3 DNA is kept, with 48 bases framed from the first base. Libraries were constructed by 5' RACE. The listed sequencing device is Illumina HiSeq 2000. A universal primer binding site was added through template switching, and the final cDNA carried a unique molecular identifier so that TCR cDNA molecules could be counted accurately. Specific primers in the conserved constant-segment region were used to synthesize first-strand cDNA for the TCR alpha and beta chains. To control for contamination, every cDNA library carried two barcodes: a SMART-Mk sample barcode plus Illumina barcodes. Two successive PCR steps introduced TruSeq adapter sequences along with Illumina sample barcodes. The Illumina HiSeq platform was used with custom primers to sequence TCR alpha and beta cDNA libraries. Per the source publication's procedure: Unique molecular identifiers were extracted from raw reads with MiGEC, and CDR3 positions were determined with MiXCR. For each individual, recombination models were inferred using an EM algorithm with the repgenHMM and IGoR tools. Shared clonotypes were analyzed with the tcR package in R, and sharing was normalized by the product of cloneset sizes. Out-of-frame nonproductive sequences were analyzed to study raw recombination free of thymic and clonal selection effects. TCRdb redid the processing of the public reads, applying fastp at Q25 and MiXCR, and retained in-frame beta chains. Each CDR3 protein appears once, grouped with its most common genes and DNA. These V and J calls derive from TCRdb rather than the authors' analysis. Recorded for this sample are about 530,000 distinct CDR3 sequences; about 20% of them occurred a single time. Approximately 0.52% of the sample lies in the top ten.

On this clonotype: Its antigen is currently not known. No much larger clone is present one base from it, and per-base qualities are unavailable.

General findings and caveats noted by the study authors: Abundant cord blood beta clonotypes carried fewer insertions; young adult naive repertoires showed a weaker similar trend, while memory repertoires showed none. Invariant T cells such as MAIT and iNKT could partly confound zero-insertion analyses, although diverse VJ usage argued against such confounding for most clonotypes. In beta out-of-frame sequences, excess twin sharing was weaker, because having fewer shared sequences lowered the signal-to-noise ratio. Compared with coincidental sharing between unrelated individuals, out-of-frame TCR alpha sequences shared between twins showed an excess of sequences with low generation probability. Conclusions relied on cross-sectional statistical analysis, since the same donors could not be followed over many years. Out-of-frame TCR alpha sharing in monozygotic twins was systematically underestimated by recombination models, whereas sharing between unrelated individuals was in agreement with the recombination models.

Only healthy Caucasian donors were included. Three pairs of female monozygotic twins, all aged roughly 18 to 29 years, made up the twin cohort. Positive isolation kits from Invitrogen were used to isolate CD4+ and CD8+ T cell populations. These data were also reused for a study on yellow fever vaccine responses in identical twins. The second study's authors report: The authors reported that the T cell response to vaccination in identical twins appeared partly convergent and partly personalized. The study precisely tracked vaccine-responding T cell clones in identical twins.

The chain is made from TRBV5-1 and TRBJ1-3; 7 junctional bases match TRBD1. Input material: CD4+ T cells sorted from blood. The sequence was collected from a young woman in good health. The DNA sequence is TGCGCCAGCAGCCGAAACCCGGGACAGTCGGGAAACACCATATATTTT. It codes for CASSRNPGQSGNTIYF.